These 32 T cell receptor beta chains came from one sample sequenced in a study of blood T cell repertoires in COVID-19. Data came from immunoSEQ multiplex PCR; TCRdb stores just in-frame clones and leaves some out. The data contain more than 150,000 clones, 78% of them singletons. The source material was peripheral blood. These receptors were taken from an elderly woman with active or convalescent COVID-19.

This chain joins TRBV30 and TRBJ2-7; D call uncertain. Looked up from germline, CDR1 is GTSNPN and CDR2 is SVGIG (reference sequence). The CDR3 length is 13 residues. Trimming cost V 0 bases and J 0 bases, with 6 bases left between them. CDR3 bases: TGTGCCTGGAGTGTGGGCAACTCCTACGAGCAGTACTTC. It yields the protein CAWSVGNSYEQYF.

The chain has TRBV5-6 and TRBJ2-7, with unresolved D. The germline V gene has CDR1 SGHDT and CDR2 YYEEEE. The length of the CDR3 is 16 residues. V was trimmed by 2 bases and J by 4 bases, leaving 19 bases between them. CDR3 coding DNA: TGTGCCAGCAGCTTCTGGTCCAAACTACGTGAATACGAGCAGTACTTC. It is translated as CASSFWSKLREYEQYF. The variable domain in full, with the rest retrieved from reference TRBV5-6 and TRBJ2-7, is DAGVTQSPTHLIKTRGQQVTLRCSPKSGHDTVSWYQQALGQGPQFIFQYYEEEERQRGNFPDRFSGHQFPNYSSELNVNALLLGDSALYLCASSFWSKLREYEQYFGPGTRLTVT.

The J gene is TRBJ1-1, the V gene TRBV4-3; TRBD1 matches at 7 bases. Germline CDR1 is LGHNA and CDR2 is YSLEER. The CDR3 contains 15 residues. The junction had 8 bases not matched to a gene; V was cut back by 3 bases and J by 4 bases. In DNA form, the CDR3 reads TGCGCCAGCAGCCAGGGTAACAGGGGCATCACTGAAGCTTTCTTT. This gives the protein CASSQGNRGITEAFF.

In this sample, this clone turned up a few times. The rearrangement uses TRBV27 and TRBJ1-2; 9 positions agree with TRBD1. With 1 base clipped from V and 4 bases from J, the junction kept 1 base outside the gene matches. Looked up from germline, CDR1 is MNHEY and CDR2 is SMNVEV (reference sequence). CDR3 length equals 14 residues. In DNA, the CDR3 is TGTGCCAGCAGTTTATGGGGACAGGGCTATGGCTACACCTTC. It codes for CASSLWGQGYGYTF.

The genes are TRBV2 and TRBJ1-1; weak D call: TRBD1 (6 bases). Germline loops: CDR1 SNHLY, CDR2 FYNNEI. V lost 3 bases, J lost 2 bases, and 7 bases lay in between. This CDR3 is 13 amino acids long. The CDR3 DNA reads TGTGCCAGCAGTGAGGGGGCTAACACTGAAGCTTTCTTT. Its translation is CASSEGANTEAFF.

This chain links TRBV6-5 with TRBJ2-3; D is possibly TRBD1 (5 bases). Germline assignment: CDR1 MNHEY and CDR2 SVGAGI. CDR3 length equals 14 residues. Trimming shortened V by 2 bases and J by 7 bases, and 13 bases separated the two germline ends. This CDR3 is CASSYTDRGHTQYF. The CDR3 DNA reads TGTGCCAGCAGTTACACCGATAGGGGTCATACGCAGTATTTT.

The chain combines TRBV28 with TRBJ1-2, with 8 positions matching TRBD1. The CDR3 has 14 amino acids. Germline V lookup: CDR1 MDHEN, CDR2 SYDVKM. Losses at the gene ends were 6 bases for V and 6 bases for J; bases not matched to a gene: 9. The DNA of the CDR3 is TGTGCCAGCAGAGGACAGGGAAGAGACCATGGCTACACCTTC. This encodes CASRGQGRDHGYTF.

The chain is built from TRBV28 and TRBJ1-4; 8 bases line up with TRBD1. Germline trimming cut 6 bases from V and 3 bases from J; bases unmatched to any gene: 6. The germline CDR1 and CDR2 sequences are MDHEN and SYDVKM. The CDR3 is 15 residues long. For the CDR3, the DNA is TGTGCCAGCAGACCGACAGGGGCGGCTAATGAAAAACTGTTTTTT. Its translation: CASRPTGAANEKLFF.

This clone was seen a few times. The sample holds other DNA sequences that translate to the same CDR3. The rearrangement joins TRBV5-1 to TRBJ2-2, with 9 nucleotides matching TRBD1. Losses at the gene ends were 2 bases for V and 3 bases for J; bases not matched to a gene: 5. Per germline, CDR1 SGHRS and CDR2 YFSETQ. The CDR3 totals 16 residues. The CDR3 region is CASSFSGQGYTGELFF. The CDR3 region has the DNA TGCGCCAGCAGCTTCTCGGGACAGGGTTACACCGGGGAGCTGTTTTTT.

The chain is built from TRBV6-6 and TRBJ1-2, with D possibly matching TRBD1 (6 bases). The germline V and J ends were trimmed by 6 bases and 5 bases, with 22 bases remaining between them. Germline lookup yields CDR1 MNHNY and CDR2 SVGAGI (reference sequence). The CDR3 has 16 amino acids. CDR3 residues: CASRMMHRVKSYGYTF. The CDR3 DNA reads as TGTGCCAGCAGGATGATGCACAGGGTTAAGAGTTATGGCTACACCTTC.

The chain employs TRBV6-5 and TRBJ2-2, with D unclear. Trimming took 5 bases from V and 4 from J, leaving 8 bases between them. The CDR3 totals 13 residues. CDR1 is MNHEY, CDR2 SVGAGI, per germline. CDR3 bases: TGTGCCAGCAGTATATCCGGCACCGGGGAGCTGTTTTTT. This gives the protein CASSISGTGELFF.

This clone was counted a few times. The identical CDR3 is also encoded by other nucleotide sequences in the sample. This sequence joins TRBV10-2 and TRBJ1-5, with D unclear. V was cut by 2 bases and J by 4 bases, with 9 bases left in between. The CDR3 sequence is 14 residues long. CDR1 and CDR2 from the germline V gene are WSHSY and SAAADI. CDR3 coding DNA: TGCGCCAGCAGTGAGATTCGAGGGAATCAGCCCCAGCATTTT. Translation: CASSEIRGNQPQHF.

The CDR3 nucleotides are TGTGCCAGCAGTTACTCACGACAGCTCTTAAGGGGCGAGCAGTACTTC. Translating gives CASSYSRQLLRGEQYF. The V and J genes are TRBV6-5 and TRBJ2-7, with a possible D match to TRBD1 (5 bases). Deletions cut 0 bases from V and 6 bases from J, with 18 bases between. Per germline, CDR1 MNHEY and CDR2 SVGAGI. The CDR3 has 16 amino acids.

Regarding this clone: Other DNA sequences in this specimen translate into the identical CDR3. The chain carries TRBV30 and TRBJ2-3, with 7 bases identical to TRBD1. The CDR3 has 12 amino acids. The V gene's germline CDR1 is GTSNPN and CDR2 SVGIG (reference sequence). The ends lost 5 bases at V and 4 bases at J; junction bases unmatched: 3. The CDR3 nucleotides read TGTGCCTGGGGTACAGGGGCAGATACGCAGTATTTT. Its translation: CAWGTGADTQYF. The entire variable domain, with the rest obtained from reference TRBV30 and TRBJ2-3, is as follows: SQTIHQWPATLVQPVGSPLSLECTVEGTSNPNLYWYRQAAGRGLQLLFYSVGIGQISSEVPQNLSASRPQDRQFILSSKKLLLSDSGFYLCAWGTGADTQYFGPGTRLTVL.

The gene calls are TRBV19 and TRBJ2-2; a possible D gene is TRBD1 (6 bases). Germline V CDR1 and CDR2: LNHDA, SQIVND (reference sequence). The V gene lost 3 bases and the J gene lost 3 bases, with 11 bases spanning the gap. The CDR3 is 15 residues long. The CDR3 sequence is CASSIWGRYTGELFF. The CDR3 DNA is TGTGCCAGTAGTATCTGGGGGCGGTACACCGGGGAGCTGTTTTTT.

CDR3 protein: CASSLGPTSVYEQYF. In DNA form, the CDR3 reads TGTGCCAGCAGCTTAGGGCCTACTAGCGTCTACGAGCAGTACTTC. The chain joins TRBV7-2 to TRBJ2-7, with TRBD2 matching over 7 bases. Germline CDR1 reads SGHTA; CDR2 reads FQGNSA. The CDR3 length is 15 residues. V lost 1 base, J lost 3 bases, and 6 bases stayed unmatched. The full variable domain, in which reference TRBV7-2 and TRBJ2-7 provide the parts outside the CDR3, is GAGVSQSPSNKVTEKGKDVELRCDPISGHTALYWYRQSLGQGLEFLIYFQGNSAPDKSGLPSDRFSAERTGGSVSTLTIQRTQQEDSAVYLCASSLGPTSVYEQYFGPGTRLTVT.

This clone was picked up a small number of times. The chain links TRBV5-1 to TRBJ1-2; D uncertain. Trimming shortened V by 0 bases and J by 4 bases, and 16 bases separated the two germline ends. This CDR3 is 16 amino acids long. Germline V lookup: CDR1 SGHRS, CDR2 YFSETQ. The CDR3 loop reads CASSLGPPLRGYGYTF. The CDR3, as DNA: TGCGCCAGCAGCTTGGGTCCTCCACTCCGGGGCTATGGCTACACCTTC.

This clone was seen just once. Other DNA sequences from this sample encode an identical CDR3 as well. The genes are TRBV18 and TRBJ2-5; 9 bases fit TRBD1. Germline V lookup: CDR1 KGHSH, CDR2 LQKENI. Trimming took 3 bases from V and 4 from J; bases not matched to a gene: 0. The CDR3 is 13 residues long. CDR3 region: CASSPGQGETQYF. The CDR3, as DNA: TGTGCCAGCTCACCGGGACAGGGAGAGACCCAGTACTTC.

On this clone: This specimen includes other DNA sequences encoding the same CDR3. The chain couples TRBV5-1 to TRBJ1-2; no clear D gene. V shed 0 bases and J shed 6 bases, with 9 bases lying between them. This CDR3 comprises 13 residues. Germline V gene data show CDR1 as SGHRS and CDR2 as YFSETQ. The CDR3, as DNA: TGCGCCAGCAGCTTGGGGTCCGGAGATGGCTACACCTTC. It translates to CASSLGSGDGYTF.

With respect to this clone: The same CDR3 is also encoded by other DNA sequences in this sample. The V and J genes are TRBV4-3 and TRBJ2-1; no clear D gene. Germline CDR1 and CDR2: LGHNA and YSLEER. The germline V and J ends were trimmed by 2 bases and 2 bases, with 4 bases remaining between them. The CDR3 loop spans 13 amino acids. The CDR3 nucleotides read TGCGCCAGCAGCCAACTTGCCTACAATGAGCAGTTCTTC. Translated, it gives CASSQLAYNEQFF.

The rearrangement uses TRBV28 and TRBJ2-3; maybe TRBD2 (6 bases). Trimming cost V 5 bases and J 2 bases, with 14 bases left between them. This CDR3 contains 15 residues. In germline, CDR1 is MDHEN, CDR2 SYDVKM. The CDR3 DNA follows: TGTGCCAGCAGTGATATGGGCGGGAACACAGATACGCAGTATTTT. Translated: CASSDMGGNTDTQYF.

This clone was observed once. J is TRBJ2-1 and V is TRBV5-6, with 7 bases identical to TRBD1. CDR1 is SGHDT, CDR2 YYEEEE, per germline. The CDR3 runs 14 residues. The J segment lost 6 bases and the V segment lost 2 bases, leaving 5 bases of the junction unmatched. The CDR3 here is CASSFGQAFNEQFF. CDR3 coding DNA: TGTGCCAGCAGCTTTGGACAGGCCTTCAATGAGCAGTTCTTC. The variable domain in full, with the rest retrieved from reference TRBV5-6 and TRBJ2-1, is DAGVTQSPTHLIKTRGQQVTLRCSPKSGHDTVSWYQQALGQGPQFIFQYYEEEERQRGNFPDRFSGHQFPNYSSELNVNALLLGDSALYLCASSFGQAFNEQFFGPGTRLTVL.

This chain links TRBV6-1 with TRBJ1-6; tentative D call: TRBD1 (6 bases). The length of the CDR3 is 15 residues. V lost 2 bases to trimming and J lost 7 bases, with 12 bases between them. Germline CDR1 MNHNS, CDR2 SASEGT. CDR3: CASSESLGANSPLHF. The CDR3 DNA follows: TGTGCCAGCAGTGAATCTTTGGGGGCAAATTCACCCCTCCACTTT.

The V call is TRBV6-1, the J call TRBJ2-7; possible D gene TRBD1, 6 bases. V lost 3 bases, J lost 2 bases, and 11 bases lay in between. CDR1 MNHNS and CDR2 SASEGT come from the germline V gene. The CDR3 is 14 residues long. CDR3 coding DNA: TGTGCCAGCAGTGATGACAGGTTTACCTACGAGCAGTACTTC. It codes for CASSDDRFTYEQYF.

The chain links TRBV5-4 to TRBJ2-3, with 10 positions matching TRBD2. CDR1 is SGHNT and CDR2 is YYREEE in the germline V gene (reference sequence). V shed 3 bases, J shed 4 bases, and the junction held 8 bases outside the gene matches. The CDR3 is 16 amino acids. The CDR3 DNA reads as TGTGCCAGCAGCTCCGGGACTAGCGTGGGGGCAGATACGCAGTATTTT. As protein: CASSSGTSVGADTQYF.

The chain employs TRBV6-5 and TRBJ2-5; D is possibly TRBD2 (7 bases). V was trimmed by 10 bases and J by 0 bases, leaving 18 bases between them. Germline V lookup: CDR1 MNHEY, CDR2 SVGAGI. CDR3 length: 15 residues. The CDR3 region has the DNA TGTGCCACCCGGGGGGCAGACCCATACCAAGAGACCCAGTACTTC. This encodes CATRGADPYQETQYF.

The CDR3 reads CASSIQENTEAFF. In DNA, the CDR3 is TGTGCCAGCAGTATACAGGAGAACACTGAAGCTTTCTTT. The chain uses TRBV6-5 and TRBJ1-1; a possible D gene is TRBD1 (5 bases). V lost 5 bases, J lost 1 base, and 8 bases lay in between. Germline lookup yields CDR1 MNHEY and CDR2 SVGAGI. The CDR3 sequence is 13 residues long.

V gene TRBV30 combines with J gene TRBJ2-7; perhaps TRBD1 as D (5 bases). Looked up from germline, CDR1 is GTSNPN and CDR2 is SVGIG (reference sequence). CDR3 size: 14 residues. With 1 base removed from V and 3 bases from J, the gap between germline ends came to 13 bases. CDR3 region: CAWSEGAKIYEQYF. The DNA for the CDR3 is TGTGCCTGGAGTGAAGGGGCCAAAATCTACGAGCAGTACTTC.

The V and J genes are TRBV27 and TRBJ2-1; TRBD2 might be the D (5 bases). V lost 6 bases and J lost 2, with 14 bases in between. Germline values: CDR1 MNHEY, CDR2 SMNVEV (reference sequence). This CDR3 spans 15 amino acids. In nucleotides, the CDR3 is TGTGCCAGCAGCTCCCTGCCACTAGCCTACAATGAGCAGTTCTTC. Translating it yields CASSSLPLAYNEQFF.

DNA of the CDR3: TGTGCCAGCAGCCAATTTGGGAGGGGCTACGAGCAGTACTTC. Protein product: CASSQFGRGYEQYF. V and J are TRBV3-1 (or the pseudogene TRBV3-2) and TRBJ2-7, with 7 bases lining up with TRBD2. J lost 3 bases, V lost 2 bases, and 4 bases had no gene match. Germline V gives CDR1 LGHDT, CDR2 YNNKEL (reference sequence). The CDR3 has 14 residues.

The chain has TRBV11-1 and TRBJ2-5; tentatively, D is TRBD1 (5 bases). Germline CDR1 reads SGHAT; CDR2 reads FQDESV (reference sequence). V lost 6 bases to trimming and J lost 0 bases, with 8 bases between them. The CDR3 runs 13 residues. CDR3 protein: CASSKGYQETQYF. CDR3 in DNA: TGTGCCAGCAGTAAGGGGTACCAAGAGACCCAGTACTTC.

This clone was observed a handful of times. The rearrangement joins TRBV5-7 to TRBJ2-1; 14 positions agree with TRBD2. TRBV5-7 is an ORF, with its function uncertain. The CDR3 spans 16 residues. Trimming cost V 3 bases and J 14 bases; bases outside gene matches: 13. The CDR3 is CASSWQTGLAGVLEFF. In DNA form, the CDR3 reads TGTGCCAGCAGCTGGCAGACGGGACTAGCGGGGGTGTTGGAGTTCTTC.